This TCR beta chain originates from a study of breast tumors, draining lymph nodes, adjacent tissues. TCRdb analysed the multiplex PCR reads with MiXCR anew, one entry per CDR3 protein. The table records 160,000 or so distinct CDR3 sequences, 25% to 40% of them present only once. Breast cancer patients provided tissue from their axillary draining lymph nodes. Of note for this clonotype: What it binds is not known.

The CDR3 loop spans 17 amino acids. The germline V gene encodes CDR1 DFQATT and CDR2 SNEGSKA (reference sequence). V dropped 4 bases and J dropped 4; count of bases not matched to a gene: 12. Whole-study findings and limits: Tumor TCR diversity was below lymph nodes but above nontumor tissue.

The sequence was collected from a female donor with breast cancer. Some clones in this sample may be carry-over from other donors' samples. The rearrangement uses TRBV20-1 and TRBJ2-7; 14 nucleotides match TRBD2. Sequencing was carried out using axillary lymph node tissue. CDR3 bases: TGCAGTGCTACCTATGGGACTAGCGGGAGTATTATGTACGAGCAGTACTTC. Residues: CSATYGTSGSIMYEQYF.